This paragraph reports one T cell receptor (beta chain). The antigen is undetermined. This sample was taken from a study of shared clonotypes between healthy human individuals. At the level of the study: The study used three CD4 naive, three CD4 memory, two CD8 naive and one CD8 memory plate per donor.

Study-wide results and caveats: Non-shared clonotypes were found to have lower generation probabilities than the clonotypes that were shared by all four of the sorted-subset donors. When naive CD4 clonotypes were compared across four donors, 5% to 5.5% were shared.

This table comes from immunoSEQ multiplex PCR, and its TCRdb copy is limited to in-frame clones, with some not included. The repertoire holds a few million clones, with 93% as singletons. The CDR3 is 15 residues long. V lost 3 bases and J lost 4; bases outside the gene matches: 11. Looked up from germline, CDR1 is GTSNPN and CDR2 is SVGIG (reference sequence). The CD4+ fraction was divided into a CD45RA+ naive subset and a CD45RA-negative memory subset. Specimen: naive CD4+ T cells from PBMCs. Subset reported: CD45RA+ positively selected. The sequence came from a man aged 18 to 29 in good health. Some clones in this sample may be carry-over from other donors' samples. V usage is TRBV30 and J usage is TRBJ2-5, with 7 bases lining up with TRBD2. In nucleotides, the CDR3 is TGTGCCTGGAGGAGGAGGCAGGGCGGGGGAGAGACCCAGTACTTC. It is translated as CAWRRRQGGGETQYF.